Following are 28 T cell receptor beta chains from one sample sequenced in a study of tumor-infiltrating lymphocytes in primary liver carcinoma. Starting from 500 ng of total RNA, TCR beta cDNA was produced with a primer in the constant region. Nested multiplex PCR, run for three rounds with slightly modified ARM-PCR, yielded TCR beta libraries. With TRBV1-TRBV30 forward primers and a C-beta reverse primer, the first two PCR rounds were run for 9 to 10 cycles each. TCRdb used MiXCR to reprocess the multiplex PCR reads, holding one entry per CDR3 protein. Counted here are approximately 330,000 distinct CDR3 sequences, less than 70% occurring once; the ten biggest clones make up about 6.3%. The study extracted blood RNA from unsorted whole blood and also extracted germline DNA. The sequencing sample was made of peripheral blood. The receptors here all came from a man aged 35-49 years with primary liver carcinoma and hepatitis B virus infection.

Regarding this clonotype: Given a much more abundant clone one base away, this may be a read error. This is likely a read error, given that the CDR3 carries no conserved phenylalanine or tryptophan at its end. The genes are TRBV6-2 or TRBV6-3 and TRBJ2-6; perhaps TRBD1 as D (6 bases). From germline, CDR1 is MNHEY and CDR2 SVGEGT. This CDR3 is built from 15 residues. V lost 2 bases to trimming and J lost 3 bases, with 8 bases between them. The CDR3 protein is CASSYGGGGANVLTS. The CDR3 bases are TGTGCCAGCAGTTACGGGGGCGGTGGGGCCAACGTCCTGACTTCC.

Comment on this clonotype: The conserved closing phenylalanine or tryptophan is absent in this CDR3, likely reflecting a read error. The V and J genes are TRBV29-1 and TRBJ2-3; TRBD2 matches at 16 bases. This CDR3 contains 16 residues. J gave up 7 bases and V 7 bases, and 11 bases lay outside the gene matches. Germline-derived CDR1 and CDR2 are SQVTM and ANQGSEA. This chain's CDR3 is CSDAGTSGRVGYTQYY. The CDR3 bases are TGCAGCGATGCTGGGACTAGCGGGAGGGTGGGTTATACGCAGTATTAT.

Remarks on this clonotype: The junction shows a germline mismatch at one end, possibly a read error. The chain is built from TRBV7-9 and TRBJ2-3; 9 bases agree with TRBD1. Germline values: CDR1 SEHNR, CDR2 FQNEAQ (reference sequence). The length of the CDR3 is 16 residues. CDR3 loop: CASRLADRGGTDTQYF. For the CDR3, the DNA is TGTGCCAGCAGGTTAGCGGACAGGGGAGGCACAGATACGCAGTATTTT.

The V and J genes are TRBV29-1 and TRBJ2-1, with a weak D call TRBD2 (6 bases). The CDR3 loop spans 14 amino acids. The germline CDR1 and CDR2 sequences are SQVTM and ANQGSEA. V was shortened by 4 bases and J by 8 bases, with 18 bases between the two germline ends. Here the CDR3 DNA reads TGCAGCGTTGGGGTGCGACTAGTATATCATGAGCAGTTCTTC. Its protein is CSVGVRLVYHEQFF.

Of note for this clonotype: The junction shows a germline mismatch at one end, possibly a read error. The rearrangement joins TRBV4-3 to TRBJ2-7; D gene ambiguous. Germline CDR1 and CDR2: LGHNA and YSLEER. The CDR3 is made up of 14 amino acids. This CDR3 is CASSQEALTYEQYF. CDR3 DNA sequence: TGCGCCAGCAGTCAAGAAGCCCTTACTTACGAGCAGTACTTC.

This chain links TRBV4-2 with TRBJ2-3, with 9 bases that match TRBD1. J gave up 6 bases and V 7 bases, and 5 bases lay outside the gene matches. Germline CDR1 is LGHNA and CDR2 is YNFKEQ. The CDR3 extends over 13 amino acids. CDR3 sequence reads: CASTGQGRDTQYF. CDR3 nucleotides: TGTGCCAGCACCGGACAGGGGCGCGATACGCAGTATTTT.

As concerns this clonotype: An end of the junction does not agree with germline; a read error may underlie this. The chain carries TRBV11-2 and TRBJ2-1; D remains ambiguous. Germline CDR1 and CDR2: SGHAT and FQNNGV. The CDR3 contains 13 residues. The CDR3 region is CASSLIGMSEQSF. The CDR3 DNA is TGTGCCAGCAGCTTAATCGGTATGTCTGAGCAGTCCTTC.

On this clonotype itself: The final CDR3 position lacks the conserved phenylalanine or tryptophan, pointing to a likely read error. It is unclear where the CDR3 begins or ends on the DNA, so no DNA is shown, and the CDR3 is as TCRdb lists it. J is TRBJ1-1 and V is TRBV11-2; TRBD1, the table's D call, was not compared with the DNA. A total of 16 residues make up the CDR3, ends included. Germline lookup yields CDR1 SGHAT and CDR2 FQNNGV. CDR3 sequence: CASSFVNSSGNTEASI.

This clonotype was picked up a small number of times. This clone may be a read error of a much larger clone one base away. V usage is TRBV5-5 and J usage is TRBJ1-1; D not resolved. Deletions cut 1 base from V and 5 bases from J, with 9 bases between. The CDR3 loop spans 13 amino acids. Per the germline V gene, CDR1 is SGHKS and CDR2 is YYEKEE (reference sequence). The CDR3 region is CASSLSTVTEAFF. CDR3 nucleotide sequence: TGTGCCAGCAGCTTGTCGACGGTTACTGAAGCTTTCTTT.

This clonotype was seen at least ten times. The V call is TRBV30, the J call TRBJ2-4; a weak D match, TRBD1 (6 bases). Germline V gene sequence: CDR1 GTSNPN, CDR2 SVGIG (reference sequence). With 7 bases removed from V and 5 bases from J, the gap between germline ends came to 12 bases. The CDR3 runs 12 residues. The DNA of the CDR3 is TGTGCCTACAGGGCAGGTCAAAACATTCAGTACTTC. The encoded protein is CAYRAGQNIQYF.

A remark on this clonotype: Being one base from a much bigger clone, this may be a read error. The V and J genes are TRBV29-1 and TRBJ2-2, with D possibly TRBD2 on 6 matching bases. The CDR3 runs 15 residues. CDR1 and CDR2 from the germline V gene are SQVTM and ANQGSEA. Trimming shortened V by 1 base and J by 4 bases, and 13 bases separated the two germline ends. This chain's CDR3 is CSVEAAEGITGELFF. The CDR3 DNA is TGCAGCGTTGAAGCTGCGGAGGGTATCACCGGGGAGCTGTTTTTT.

V and J are TRBV6-5 and TRBJ2-3, with D uncertain. There are 17 residues in the CDR3. Looked up from germline, CDR1 is MNHEY and CDR2 is SVGAGI. Trimming removed 0 bases at V and 3 bases at J, with 16 bases between. CDR3 coding DNA: TGTGCCAGCAGTTACTCTGATACCGGATCACTAACAGATACGCAGTATTTT. This codes for CASSYSDTGSLTDTQYF.

About this clonotype: Relative to the germline gene, one junction end is altered; a read error may explain this. CDR3 residues: CASSLVGREPQYF. The CDR3, as DNA: TGTGCCAGCAGCTTAGTAGGGAGAGAGCCCCAGTACTTC. This chain connects TRBV11-2 to TRBJ2-5, with D possibly TRBD2 on 5 matching bases. CDR1 is SGHAT and CDR2 is FQNNGV in the germline V gene. The CDR3 sequence is 13 residues long.

The chain combines TRBV5-5 with TRBJ2-7; 9 bases align to TRBD1. V lost 4 bases to trimming and J lost 5 bases; unmatched junction nucleotides: 7. The germline V gene has CDR1 SGHKS and CDR2 YYEKEE (reference sequence). There are 14 residues in the CDR3. The CDR3: CASSKGQGENEQYF. Here the CDR3 DNA reads TGTGCCAGCAGCAAGGGACAGGGTGAAAACGAGCAGTACTTC.

The V gene is TRBV30, the J gene TRBJ2-3; TRBD1 might be the D (6 bases). Germline lookup yields CDR1 GTSNPN and CDR2 SVGIG (reference sequence). The CDR3 covers 17 residues. V lost 0 bases and J 6 bases, leaving 22 bases between the germline ends. The CDR3 here is CAWSVNLGHGARDTQYF. As DNA, the CDR3 is TGTGCCTGGAGTGTAAACCTGGGACATGGGGCGAGGGATACGCAGTATTTT.

V usage is TRBV5-6 and J usage is TRBJ2-7, with D uncertain. V was cut by 0 bases and J by 5 bases, with 12 bases left in between. The length of the CDR3 is 14 residues. The germline V gene encodes CDR1 SGHDT and CDR2 YYEEEE. This CDR3 is CASSLGASVDEQYF. The DNA for the CDR3 is TGTGCCAGCAGCTTGGGCGCGAGCGTTGACGAGCAGTACTTC.

The rearrangement joins TRBV28 to TRBJ2-7; 11 bases match TRBD2. The length of the CDR3 is 15 residues. Germline lookup yields CDR1 MDHEN and CDR2 SYDVKM. The V segment lost 5 bases and the J segment 2 bases; nucleotides outside the gene matches: 5. The DNA for the CDR3 is TGTGCCAGCAGTCTCCTAGCGGGAGGCGCCTACGAGCAGTACTTC. This gives the protein CASSLLAGGAYEQYF. The full variable domain, rest sourced from reference TRBV28 and TRBJ2-7, is DVKVTQSSRYLVKRTGEKVFLECVQDMDHENMFWYRQDPGLGLRLIYFSYDVKMKEKGDIPEGYSVSREKKERFSLILESASTNQTSMYLCASSLLAGGAYEQYFGPGTRLTVT.

To note about this clonotype: One base away lies a much larger clone, so this may be a sequencing read error. The CDR3 DNA follows: TGTGGCAGCAGCTTGGTGGCTAGCGGCAGAACCTACAATGAGCAGTTCTTC. Protein sequence: CGSSLVASGRTYNEQFF. J is TRBJ2-1 and V is TRBV5-6; 7 bases map to TRBD2. From germline, CDR1 is SGHDT and CDR2 YYEEEE. The CDR3 consists of 17 residues. Full variable domain (remainder filled in from reference TRBV5-6 and TRBJ2-1): DAGVTQSPTHLIKTRGQQVTLRCSPKSGHDTVSWYQQALGQGPQFIFQYYEEEERQRGNFPDRFSGHQFPNYSSELNVNALLLGDSALYLCGSSLVASGRTYNEQFFGPGTRLTVL.

Note on this clonotype: Its ends do not fully match the called genes, so a read error is possible. V is TRBV11-2 and J is TRBJ1-3; D is unclear. Germline V lookup: CDR1 SGHAT, CDR2 FQNNGV. The CDR3 is 14 amino acids. Written as DNA, the CDR3 is TGTGCCAGCAGCCCCACATGTGATGGGAACACCATATACTTT. Translating it yields CASSPTCDGNTIYF.

Comment on this clonotype: The junction departs from germline at one end; a sequencing error may be responsible. The chain couples TRBV6-1 to TRBJ2-3; D is perhaps TRBD2 (5 bases). The CDR3 totals 15 residues. In germline, CDR1 is MNHNS, CDR2 SASEGT. This CDR3 reads CASSVGVRASDTLYF. Here the CDR3 DNA reads TGTGCCAGCAGTGTTGGCGTGAGGGCCTCAGATACGCTGTATTTT.

The chain has TRBV12-3 or TRBV12-4 and TRBJ1-2; D might be TRBD1 (5 bases). V was shortened by 8 bases and J by 6 bases, with 22 bases between the two germline ends. The CDR3 length is 15 residues. For the CDR3, the DNA is TGTGCCAGCGGCCAGGGCCCGAGGGTTTCCCATGGCTACACCTTC. Encoded protein: CASGQGPRVSHGYTF.

About this clonotype: This may be a read error, as it is one base from a much larger clone. The chain couples TRBV10-3 to TRBJ2-1; D unresolved. The CDR3 has 11 amino acids. V was pared by 8 bases and J by 5 bases, with 7 bases between. Germline loops: CDR1 ENHRY, CDR2 SYGVKD. The CDR3 DNA sequence: TGTGCCATCGAGTCCAACAATGAGCAGTTCTTC. Translated: CAIESNNEQFF.

The V and J genes are TRBV24-1 and TRBJ2-1; 7 bases map to TRBD2. Germline values: CDR1 KGHDR, CDR2 SFDVKD. There are 14 residues in the CDR3. The junction had 7 bases not matched to a gene; V was cut back by 7 bases and J by 5 bases. The CDR3 DNA follows: TGTGCCACCAGGAAGGCGGGAGTTAACAATGAGCAGTTCTTC. This encodes CATRKAGVNNEQFF.

Details on this clonotype: The junction does not match germline at one end; this may be a read error. V is TRBV11-2 and J is TRBJ2-2, with D tentatively TRBD2 (5 bases). This CDR3 is built from 16 residues. The germline V gene has CDR1 SGHAT and CDR2 FQNNGV. CDR3 in DNA: TGTGCCAGCAGCACCCTGGGCCTAGATCGTTACGGGGAGATGTTTTTT. The encoded protein is CASSTLGLDRYGEMFF.

About this clonotype: With a much larger clone just one base away, this may be a read error. J is TRBJ2-3 and V is TRBV6-5, with D possibly matching TRBD1 (5 bases). CDR1 is MNHEY and CDR2 is SVGAGI in the germline V gene. This CDR3 comprises 13 residues. The CDR3 spells CASSFDLGDTHYF. CDR3 nucleotides: TGTGCCAGCAGTTTCGATCTAGGGGATACGCATTATTTT.

Regarding this clonotype: The junction shows a germline mismatch at one end, possibly a read error. The chain joins TRBV12-3 or TRBV12-4 to TRBJ1-2, with D perhaps TRBD1 (5 bases). This CDR3 contains 13 residues. In DNA, the CDR3 is TGTGCTAGCAGCCCGACAGAGACCTATGGCTACACCTTC. Translating gives CASSPTETYGYTF.

Regarding this clonotype: A single base separates this from a much larger clone, so it may be a read error. The V call is TRBV4-1, the J call TRBJ1-4; no clear D. The CDR3 totals 14 residues. Germline values: CDR1 MGHRA, CDR2 YSYEKL. V was trimmed by 4 bases and J by 4 bases, leaving 10 bases between them. The CDR3 protein is CASSPEVLNEKLFF. CDR3 nucleotide sequence: TGCGCCAGCAGCCCCGAAGTGCTTAATGAAAAACTGTTTTTT.

Many counts were recorded for this clonotype. The chain uses TRBV12-3 or TRBV12-4 and TRBJ1-3; TRBD1 might be the D (6 bases). Trimming removed 6 bases from V and 4 bases from J, with 13 bases in between. The CDR3 totals 14 residues. CDR3 DNA sequence: TGTGCCAGCAGCCGCACAGGGATCGGAAACACCATATATTTT. Translation gives CASSRTGIGNTIYF.